This T cell receptor beta chain was documented in a study of CD8 T cells in Susac syndrome (dated by TCRdb to between 2017 and 2020). For the study in its entirety: The study used repertoire sequencing to test whether antigen drove CD8+ T cell activation and differentiation in Susac syndrome. Clonality of the CD8+ T cell repertoire was compared between around eleven healthy donors, about 14 Susac syndrome patients and around 16 multiple sclerosis patients. Broad study findings and their caveats: The study acknowledged that relatively few individuals were included in the TCR sequencing and HLA analysis.

RNA was extracted with the RNeasy kit and roughly 0.45 to 1 ug was reverse transcribed using random hexamers. The immunoSEQ multiplex PCR assay, covering 54 Vbeta and 13 Jbeta segments, was used to amplify TCR beta CDR3 regions. PCR amplification bias was corrected using a synthetic template baseline for primer optimization and computational correction. Turning to the authors' computational methods: Reads were assigned to V, D and J genes according to IMGT and analyzed in immunoSEQ Analyzer, with only productive sequences retained. To calculate clonality, Shannon entropy was normalized by log2 of the number of productive unique sequences and then subtracted from one. For each patient and control, public and private clones were evaluated within the 100 most prevalent clones. Susac-specific clones were defined as absent from healthy and MS cohorts, 800 to 1,200 published viral clones and other ImmuneACCESS disease sequences. TCRdb applied fastp at Q25 and MiXCR to the public reads, then kept only in-frame beta chains. Entries are consolidated by CDR3 protein sequence, retaining the most common genes and DNA. The authors' filters were not applied to this entry. The table for this sample lists around 270,000 distinct CDR3 sequences; 75% to 90% of them were counted only once. 0.18% of the sample rests with the top ten.

Turning to this clonotype: This clone's antigen is unknown. Base qualities were left out, and no much larger clone turns up one base away.

Trimming takes 7 bases from V and 4 bases from J, and the germline ends sit 14 bases apart. Counted from cysteine to phenylalanine, this CDR3 has 14 amino acids. Only the CDR3 part of the read is kept: 42 bases, read in frame from the first base. From a lookup of the germline V gene, CDR1 and CDR2 are MNHEY and SVGEGT. Peripheral blood CD8+ and CD4+ T cells from healthy donors, Susac syndrome patients and multiple sclerosis patients were profiled using high-throughput TCR beta sequencing. Multiple sclerosis controls were treatment-naive patients with stable or active relapsing-remitting disease fulfilling revised McDonald criteria. Bulk CD8+ and CD4+ T cells were purified by magnetic negative isolation, whereas CD8+ TEMRA cells were enriched by FACS. Blood was drawn into EDTA tubes, processed within 24 hours, and PBMCs were isolated by density gradient centrifugation. PBMCs intended for TCR sequencing were cryopreserved in liquid nitrogen and were subsequently thawed in a 37 degrees C water bath. Purity of sorted or isolated CD4+, CD8+ and CD8+ TEMRA cells was at least 90%.

Sequenced sample: CD8+ T cells from PBMCs. This receptor was taken from a human donor with multiple sclerosis. This receptor chain uses TRBV6-2 or TRBV6-3 and TRBJ2-1; the D gene cannot be resolved beyond TRBD1 or TRBD2, each matching 5 bases. The encoded CDR3 is CASKPGREYNEQFF. The base sequence is TGTGCCAGCAAACCGGGACGGGAATACAATGAGCAGTTCTTC.